A selection of T cell receptor beta chains follows, all from one sample in a study of shared clonotypes between healthy human individuals. TCRdb's copy holds only in-frame clones and misses some; the assay was immunoSEQ multiplex PCR. The sample lists hundreds of thousands of clones; around 78% were seen once. Material for sequencing was PBMCs. The origin of the receptors is a woman aged 40 to 49 in good health. Some clones in this sample may be carry-over from other donors' samples. Each CDR3 is given with its conserved first and last residue. D genes are given only for firm matches. For some rows the clone size is stated as once, few or many, or as a class when expanded; others skip it.

J gene: TRBJ2-7
D gene: TRBD1
V gene: TRBV7-8
clone size: .
CDR3 DNA: TGTGCCAGCAGCCCCCCGGACAGGGGGTTTTACGAGCAGTACTTC
CDR3 protein: CASSPPDRGFYEQYF

J gene: TRBJ2-1
D gene: TRBD2
V gene: TRBV7-8
clone size: .
CDR3 DNA: TGTGCCAGCAGCCCCTCTGCTCTGCGGGAGGCTGAGCAGTTCTTC
CDR3 protein: CASSPSALREAEQFF

J gene: TRBJ2-7
D gene: .
V gene: TRBV28
clone size: .
CDR3 DNA: TGTGCCAGCAGTCCACATGGTGGCGGGACGCGAGAGCAGTACTTC
CDR3 protein: CASSPHGGGTREQYF

J gene: TRBJ2-3
D gene: TRBD1
V gene: TRBV27
clone size: .
CDR3 DNA: TGTGCCAGCAGGAGGGACAGTCGCACAGATACGCAGTATTTT
CDR3 protein: CASRRDSRTDTQYF

J gene: TRBJ1-4
D gene: TRBD1
V gene: TRBV5-6
clone size: .
CDR3 DNA: TGTGCCAGCAGCTTCGGACAGGGGCCTGCAACTAATGAAAAACTGTTTTTT
CDR3 protein: CASSFGQGPATNEKLFF

J gene: TRBJ2-7
D gene: .
V gene: TRBV7-8
clone size: once
CDR3 DNA: TGTGCCAGCAGCTTCAGCCTAGCCGCCTACGAGCAGTACTTC
CDR3 protein: CASSFSLAAYEQYF

J gene: TRBJ2-7
D gene: .
V gene: TRBV6-1
clone size: .
CDR3 DNA: TGTGCCAGCAGTGACGCTGTGCCCTACGAGCAGTACTTC
CDR3 protein: CASSDAVPYEQYF

J gene: TRBJ2-3
D gene: .
V gene: TRBV7-9
clone size: .
CDR3 DNA: TGTGCCAGCAGCTTAGTAGAGGCCGGCACAGATACGCAGTATTTT
CDR3 protein: CASSLVEAGTDTQYF

J gene: TRBJ2-4
D gene: TRBD2
V gene: TRBV5-3
clone size: many
CDR3 DNA: TGTGCCAGAAGCTACGGACTAGCGGGAGTTTCTAAAAACATTCAGTACTTC
CDR3 protein: CARSYGLAGVSKNIQYF

J gene: TRBJ2-7
D gene: TRBD1
V gene: TRBV7-2
clone size: .
CDR3 DNA: TGTGCCAGCAGCTCGATCCCGGGACAGGGCTTCTACGAGCAGTACTTC
CDR3 protein: CASSSIPGQGFYEQYF

J gene: TRBJ1-4
D gene: .
V gene: TRBV19
clone size: .
CDR3 DNA: TGTGCCAGTAGTATACCACAGGGTACTAATGAAAAACTGTTTTTT
CDR3 protein: CASSIPQGTNEKLFF

J gene: TRBJ2-1
D gene: TRBD2
V gene: TRBV4-2
clone size: .
CDR3 DNA: TGTGCCAGCAGCCAAGGATCGGGGGGGGACTACAATGAGCAGTTCTTC
CDR3 protein: CASSQGSGGDYNEQFF

J gene: TRBJ2-6
D gene: TRBD1
V gene: TRBV19
clone size: few
CDR3 DNA: TGTGCCAGTTTCAAAGGACAGGGTCTCTCTGGGGCCAACGTCCTGACTTTC
CDR3 protein: CASFKGQGLSGANVLTF

J gene: TRBJ2-1
D gene: .
V gene: TRBV9
clone size: .
CDR3 DNA: TGTGCCAGCAGCGTAGATCCGGGAGACAATGAGCAGTTCTTC
CDR3 protein: CASSVDPGDNEQFF

J gene: TRBJ1-5
D gene: .
V gene: TRBV7-2
clone size: many
CDR3 DNA: TGTGCCAGCAGCTTAAATGGGGGGAGCAATCAGCCCCAGCATTTT
CDR3 protein: CASSLNGGSNQPQHF

J gene: TRBJ2-1
D gene: .
V gene: TRBV10-1
clone size: .
CDR3 DNA: TGCGCCAGCAGTGAAGGCGAGCTACCGAATCTCGTCAATGAGCAGTTCTTC
CDR3 protein: CASSEGELPNLVNEQFF

J gene: TRBJ2-4
D gene: TRBD2
V gene: TRBV15
clone size: .
CDR3 DNA: TGTGCCACCAGCAGATATAGCGGGAGGAACAACATTCAGTACTTC
CDR3 protein: CATSRYSGRNNIQYF

J gene: TRBJ2-3
D gene: .
V gene: TRBV5-1
clone size: .
CDR3 DNA: TGCGCCAGCAGCTTACGGAGAAGCACAGATACGCAGTATTTT
CDR3 protein: CASSLRRSTDTQYF

J gene: TRBJ1-3
D gene: .
V gene: TRBV5-1
clone size: .
CDR3 DNA: TGCGCCAGCAGCCCAGGGACGGGTGGAAACACCATATATTTT
CDR3 protein: CASSPGTGGNTIYF

J gene: TRBJ2-2
D gene: .
V gene: TRBV11-3
clone size: .
CDR3 DNA: TGTGCCAGCAGCGCAATGGGGGGCGCGAACACCGGGGAGTTGTTTTTT
CDR3 protein: CASSAMGGANTGELFF

J gene: TRBJ1-2
D gene: TRBD1
V gene: TRBV9
clone size: .
CDR3 DNA: TGTGCCAGCAGCGGACACAGGGGGGCCTATGGCTACACCTTC
CDR3 protein: CASSGHRGAYGYTF

J gene: TRBJ1-5
D gene: .
V gene: TRBV7-8
clone size: .
CDR3 DNA: TGTGCCAGCAGCTTAGCGGAAGGGAATCAGCCCCAGCATTTT
CDR3 protein: CASSLAEGNQPQHF

J gene: TRBJ2-7
D gene: TRBD2
V gene: TRBV18
clone size: .
CDR3 DNA: TGTGCCAGCTCAGGGGGGGTTAACTACGAGCAGTACTTC
CDR3 protein: CASSGGVNYEQYF

J gene: TRBJ1-1
D gene: .
V gene: TRBV27
clone size: .
CDR3 DNA: TGTGCCAGCAGTTTAAGTCGAGAATTACGTGAAGCTTTCTTT
CDR3 protein: CASSLSRELREAFF

J gene: TRBJ2-3
D gene: TRBD2
V gene: TRBV6-1
clone size: .
CDR3 DNA: TGTGCCAGCAGTGAAGTCTTTGCTAGCGGGAGCAAATATACGCAGTATTTT
CDR3 protein: CASSEVFASGSKYTQYF

J gene: TRBJ2-1
D gene: .
V gene: TRBV9
clone size: .
CDR3 DNA: TGTGCCAGCAGCGTAGCGGGGGATAACTACAATGAGCAGTTCTTC
CDR3 protein: CASSVAGDNYNEQFF

J gene: TRBJ2-7
D gene: .
V gene: TRBV5-6
clone size: once
CDR3 DNA: TGTGCCAGCAGCCCCAGCGGGCTCTCCTACGAGCAGTACTTC
CDR3 protein: CASSPSGLSYEQYF

J gene: TRBJ2-7
D gene: TRBD1
V gene: TRBV7-9
clone size: once
CDR3 DNA: TGTGCCAGCAGTCCATCCGGGACAGCTGCCTACGAGCAGTACTTC
CDR3 protein: CASSPSGTAAYEQYF

J gene: TRBJ2-7
D gene: TRBD2
V gene: TRBV19
clone size: few
CDR3 DNA: TGTGCCAGTAGTCCCCGTGGGGTAGCGGGAGTTTACGAGCAGTACTTC
CDR3 protein: CASSPRGVAGVYEQYF

J gene: TRBJ2-3
D gene: .
V gene: TRBV7-2
clone size: .
CDR3 DNA: TGTGCCAGCAGCTTATCGAGGGATACGCAGTATTTT
CDR3 protein: CASSLSRDTQYF

J gene: TRBJ2-7
D gene: TRBD2
V gene: TRBV5-6
clone size: .
CDR3 DNA: TGTGCCAGCAGCGCGGGACTACGGTACGAGCAGTACTTC
CDR3 protein: CASSAGLRYEQYF

J gene: TRBJ1-2
D gene: .
V gene: TRBV6-1
clone size: .
CDR3 DNA: TGTGCCAGCAGTGAAGCGGGGGGGTTCTACGGCTACACCTTC
CDR3 protein: CASSEAGGFYGYTF

J gene: TRBJ1-5
D gene: .
V gene: TRBV6-1
clone size: .
CDR3 DNA: TGTGCCAGCAGTGCGGGAACAGTTAGCAATCAGCCCCAGCATTTT
CDR3 protein: CASSAGTVSNQPQHF

J gene: TRBJ2-7
D gene: TRBD2
V gene: TRBV9
clone size: .
CDR3 DNA: TGTGCCAGCAGCGTTTCCGGGACTAACACCTACGAGCAGTACTTC
CDR3 protein: CASSVSGTNTYEQYF

J gene: TRBJ2-5
D gene: .
V gene: TRBV7-3
clone size: many
CDR3 DNA: TGTGCCAGCAGCCTCGGTCGACGGGGCGAGACCCAGTACTTC
CDR3 protein: CASSLGRRGETQYF

J gene: TRBJ1-1
D gene: .
V gene: TRBV7-9
clone size: .
CDR3 DNA: TGTGCCAGCAGCCCGCCGTTGCGGGGGCCGGCTTTCTTT
CDR3 protein: CASSPPLRGPAFF

J gene: TRBJ1-1
D gene: .
V gene: TRBV5-1
clone size: .
CDR3 DNA: TGCGCCAGCAGCTTGTTCCAGACTACTGAAGCTTTCTTT
CDR3 protein: CASSLFQTTEAFF

J gene: TRBJ2-7
D gene: TRBD1
V gene: TRBV7-9
clone size: .
CDR3 DNA: TGTGCCAGCAGCTTAAACAGACAGGGCTACGAGCAGTACTTC
CDR3 protein: CASSLNRQGYEQYF

J gene: TRBJ2-3
D gene: TRBD1
V gene: TRBV4-3
clone size: .
CDR3 DNA: TGCGCCAGCAGCCAAAGACCGACCGGGACAGCTTACACAGATACGCAGTATTTT
CDR3 protein: CASSQRPTGTAYTDTQYF

J gene: TRBJ2-3
D gene: TRBD2
V gene: TRBV7-6
clone size: few
CDR3 DNA: TGTGCCAGCAGCCTCCTCGGGGGGGCGCGAACAGATACGCAGTATTTT
CDR3 protein: CASSLLGGARTDTQYF

J gene: TRBJ2-1
D gene: .
V gene: TRBV7-3
clone size: .
CDR3 DNA: TGTGCCAGCAGTCTCCGGGGAGGCTACAATGAGCAGTTCTTC
CDR3 protein: CASSLRGGYNEQFF

J gene: TRBJ1-1
D gene: .
V gene: TRBV19
clone size: .
CDR3 DNA: TGTGCCAGTAGTACGTCAGTGAACACTGAAGCTTTCTTT
CDR3 protein: CASSTSVNTEAFF

J gene: TRBJ2-2
D gene: .
V gene: TRBV10-1
clone size: .
CDR3 DNA: TGCGCCAGCAGTGTTCCGGGAACCGGGGAGCTGTTTTTT
CDR3 protein: CASSVPGTGELFF

J gene: TRBJ1-1
D gene: .
V gene: TRBV6-6
clone size: few
CDR3 DNA: TGTGCCAGCACCGAGACCACAAAAGCTTTCTTT
CDR3 protein: CASTETTKAFF

J gene: TRBJ2-7
D gene: .
V gene: TRBV29-1
clone size: .
CDR3 DNA: TGCAGCGTTTTGGGAAGCTACGAGCAGTACTTC
CDR3 protein: CSVLGSYEQYF

J gene: TRBJ2-7
D gene: .
V gene: TRBV28
clone size: .
CDR3 DNA: TGTGCCAGCTTCTCAGGACAGCCTAAGTCCTACGAGCAGTACTTC
CDR3 protein: CASFSGQPKSYEQYF

J gene: TRBJ2-5
D gene: TRBD2
V gene: TRBV7-9
clone size: .
CDR3 DNA: TGTGCCAGCAGCCAAGTTCTAGCGGGAGCAAAGACCCAGTACTTC
CDR3 protein: CASSQVLAGAKTQYF

J gene: TRBJ2-3
D gene: .
V gene: TRBV5-6
clone size: .
CDR3 DNA: TGTGCCAGCAGCTTGGCAGGACGCCGGGATACGCAGTATTTT
CDR3 protein: CASSLAGRRDTQYF

J gene: TRBJ2-7
D gene: TRBD1
V gene: TRBV5-1
clone size: .
CDR3 DNA: TGCGCCAGCAGCTCGTTGACAGGGGGGTCCTACGAGCAGTACTTC
CDR3 protein: CASSSLTGGSYEQYF

J gene: TRBJ2-3
D gene: .
V gene: TRBV7-6
clone size: .
CDR3 DNA: TGTGCCAGCAGCTTAGAAAGCACAGATACGCAGTATTTT
CDR3 protein: CASSLESTDTQYF